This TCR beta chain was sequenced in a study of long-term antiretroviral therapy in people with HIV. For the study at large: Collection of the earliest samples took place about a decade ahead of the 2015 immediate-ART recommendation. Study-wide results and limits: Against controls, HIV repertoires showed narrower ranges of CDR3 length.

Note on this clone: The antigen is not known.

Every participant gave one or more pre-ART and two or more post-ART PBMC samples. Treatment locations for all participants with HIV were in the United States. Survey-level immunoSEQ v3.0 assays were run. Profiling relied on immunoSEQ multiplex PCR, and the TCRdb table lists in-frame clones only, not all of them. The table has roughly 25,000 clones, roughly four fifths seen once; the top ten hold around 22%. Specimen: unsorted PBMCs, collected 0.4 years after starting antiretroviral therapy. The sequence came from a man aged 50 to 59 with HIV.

CDR3 DNA sequence: TGTGCCAGCAGCATTTCCGGGACCCAGGGCTACGAGCAGTACTTC. As protein: CASSISGTQGYEQYF. This sequence joins TRBV7-2 and TRBJ2-7, with D possibly being TRBD1 or TRBD2 (5 bases each). Germline CDR1 SGHTA, CDR2 FQGNSA. Deletions cut 5 bases from V and 3 bases from J, with 17 bases between. The CDR3 consists of 15 residues.